Listed below are T cell receptor beta chains from one sample, sequenced in a study of Siglec-9 on CD8 T cells in melanoma. Data came from immunoSEQ multiplex PCR; TCRdb stores just in-frame clones and leaves some out. Among some 39,000 clones, roughly four fifths were seen once, and the ten largest hold under 2%. The specimen was Siglec-9- CD8+ T cells sorted from blood. The receptors originated from a human donor in good health. The CDR3 runs from the conserved cysteine through the conserved F or W. The D gene is left open where the match is weak. Some rows mark clone size as missing; the rest say once, few, many or name a class of expanded clone.

TGTGCCAGCAGTTACTCGTTTACAGGGCACTTCGAAGCTTTCTTT | CASSYSFTGHFEAFF | TRBJ1-1 | TRBV6-6 | - | -
TGTGCCAGCAGCCTCCGGACTAGCGGGGGGGTGAACACCGGGGAGCTGTTTTTT | CASSLRTSGGVNTGELFF | TRBJ2-2 | TRBV13 | - | TRBD2
TGTGCCAGCAGCTTTAGCTCCTACGAGCAGTACTTC | CASSFSSYEQYF | TRBJ2-7 | TRBV5-6 | - | -
TGTGCCAGCAGTAAGGACGCTGCTAGCACAGATACGCAGTATTTT | CASSKDAASTDTQYF | TRBJ2-3 | TRBV28 | - | -
TGTGCCAGCAGTTTGGCGGGGGCTGACGAGCAGTACTTC | CASSLAGADEQYF | TRBJ2-7 | TRBV27 | - | -
TGTGCCAGCAGCTCGCACAGGGATTCCTACGAGCAGTACTTC | CASSSHRDSYEQYF | TRBJ2-7 | TRBV7-2 | - | -
TGTGCCAGCAGCTCATACAGGGGGCTCTACACTGAAGCTTTCTTT | CASSSYRGLYTEAFF | TRBJ1-1 | TRBV5-4 | few | TRBD1
TGCGCCAGCAGCTGGAAACAGGGCGAGGTGCCCTATGGCTACACCTTC | CASSWKQGEVPYGYTF | TRBJ1-2 | TRBV5-1 | - | -
TGTGCCAGCAGTGCCGACAAGGGCCCCTACAATGAGCAGTTCTTC | CASSADKGPYNEQFF | TRBJ2-1 | TRBV25-1 | - | -
TGTGCCAGCAGTACTCAGGAGGACCAGCCCCAGCATTTT | CASSTQEDQPQHF | TRBJ1-5 | TRBV7-8 | - | -
TGTGCCAGTAGTAGTCGACAGGACCCCAGAGCTAATGAAAAACTGTTTTTT | CASSSRQDPRANEKLFF | TRBJ1-4 | TRBV19 | - | -
TGTGCCAGCAGTGGCACGGGATTGGATGAGCAGTTCTTC | CASSGTGLDEQFF | TRBJ2-1 | TRBV6-1 | once | -
TGTGCCAGCTCACCACCGTGGGGGGCCAGCACAGATACGCAGTATTTT | CASSPPWGASTDTQYF | TRBJ2-3 | TRBV18 | - | -
TGTGCCAGCAGCTTAAGAAGGAGCGGCAACACTGAAGCTTTCTTT | CASSLRRSGNTEAFF | TRBJ1-1 | TRBV7-9 | - | -
TGTGCCAGCAGCTCCTCTAGCGGGGGACCCGAGGGGGTAGAGCAGTACTTC | CASSSSSGGPEGVEQYF | TRBJ2-7 | TRBV7-9 | - | TRBD2
TGTGCCAGCAGCCAAGAGCAGCGGGCCTCCACAGATACGCAGTATTTT | CASSQEQRASTDTQYF | TRBJ2-3 | TRBV4-2 | - | -
TGCGCCAGCAGCCAGCTTGGGACTAGCGGGTCCTACGAGCAGTACTTC | CASSQLGTSGSYEQYF | TRBJ2-7 | TRBV4-1 | once | TRBD2
TGCGCCAGCAGCCTATCTAGCGGGAGAGAGACCCAGTACTTC | CASSLSSGRETQYF | TRBJ2-5 | TRBV5-1 | - | TRBD2
TGTGCCAGCAGTTACGGGGCAGGGACAGGACAGCCCCAGCATTTT | CASSYGAGTGQPQHF | TRBJ1-5 | TRBV6-5 | - | TRBD1
TGCAGCGTTGAAGGGGGAGATCCTAACTATGGCTACACCTTC | CSVEGGDPNYGYTF | TRBJ1-2 | TRBV29-1 | - | -
TGTGCCAGCAGCTTAGAAAGGGCGTCACCCCTCCACTTT | CASSLERASPLHF | TRBJ1-6 | TRBV7-9 | - | -
TGTGCCAGTAGTGCCCCCACGAACACTGAAGCTTTCTTT | CASSAPTNTEAFF | TRBJ1-1 | TRBV19 | - | -
TGTGCCAGCAGCTTAGTCACTTCTGCAACTAATGAAAAACTGTTTTTT | CASSLVTSATNEKLFF | TRBJ1-4 | TRBV7-9 | - | -
TGTGCCAGCAGCCTGACAGGGGGAGAGACGATCTACGAGCAGTACTTC | CASSLTGGETIYEQYF | TRBJ2-7 | TRBV27 | - | TRBD1
TGTGCCAGCAGCTTGGTTGCTGCGCCCGGGCAGCCCCAGCATTTT | CASSLVAAPGQPQHF | TRBJ1-5 | TRBV5-5 | - | -
TGTGCCAGCAGCTTAGCAGGGTTAGACGAGCAGTACTTC | CASSLAGLDEQYF | TRBJ2-7 | TRBV13 | - | -
TGTGCCAGCAGCTCCCTTGTCGGCCAGCCCCAGCATTTT | CASSSLVGQPQHF | TRBJ1-5 | TRBV7-9 | - | -